The T cell receptor (beta chain) under discussion was sequenced for a study of beta chain features in type 1 diabetes (dated by TCRdb to 2016 to 2019). The study in broad terms: Mean age, gender distribution, total cell number and subset yield did not differ between patients and healthy donors. In the study, TCRB repertoires of sorted circulating CD4+ T cell subsets from recently diagnosed type 1 diabetes patients were compared with those of matched healthy donors. Naive and central memory subsets were obtained from all 30 or so donors, but regulatory and stem cell-like memory subsets were isolated from only 8 patients and roughly eight healthy donors. Across all samples, around 99 million sorted cells were examined, and cell number per subset correlated strongly with RNA yield. Findings and caveats that apply to the study as a whole: HLA sub-analyses involved small numbers of individuals, so any influence of HLA type on TCRB rearrangement remained unresolved. Patients with type 1 diabetes made fewer insertions and deleted more nucleotides at VDJ recombination sites, implying thymic rearrangement abnormalities. Naive, central memory and regulatory TCRB repertoires appeared to be more alike among patients than among healthy donors. Type 1 diabetes patients showed a moderate but significant shortening of TCRB CDR3 length in all four CD4+ subsets. Sequencing cDNA rather than genomic DNA could over-represent highly expressing activated cells, although activation and CD3 levels did not differ between groups. PCR might favor shorter templates, but patient and control samples were amplified and corrected together, so any skew would affect both groups equally.

A single peripheral blood draw of roughly 0.11 L on average was collected from each donor into heparinised tubes. A BD FACSAria II was used to sort naive, central memory, regulatory and stem cell-like memory CD4+ T cells with a panel that included CD45RO, CCR7, CD25, CD127, CD95 and CD27. All sorted populations exceeded 98% purity. PBMCs were isolated immediately by Lymphoprep density gradient centrifugation and stained directly without culture. So that batch effects would be minimized, each experiment stained and sorted samples in pairs, pairing one healthy donor with one patient. The CDR3 runs 14 amino acids, cysteine and phenylalanine included. CDR3 DNA only is kept here, 42 bases in frame from base 1. CDR1 is given as SGHTA and CDR2 as FQGNSA, both from the germline V gene. V is clipped by 4 bases and J by 0 bases, and the sequence between their germline boundaries is 9 bases long. In its sample, this clone was seen a few times. This receptor's antigen is unknown. Base-call qualities are not available, and no considerably larger clone is one nucleotide away.

All of the isolated RNA was reverse transcribed with the High Capacity cDNA Reverse Transcription Kit, so expressed TCRB transcripts were sequenced. Deep immunoSEQ sequencing was performed on naive, central memory and regulatory T cell samples, with an average of roughly 3.3 million total reads per sample. Sorted cells were lysed in RLT buffer, and RNA was extracted using DNase-treated RNeasy Micro or Mini kits according to cell number. To prevent cross-contamination, every cell subset was processed on its own, while patient and healthy donor samples were processed together. The immunoSEQ multiplex PCR was used to amplify TCRB sequences from cDNA, generating 87-bp fragments that spanned the CDR3 region. Sequencing of the amplicons was performed on the Illumina HiSeq platform. In the original analysis: PCR bias was corrected computationally using synthetic template baselines, and reads within Hamming distance 2 were collapsed, with unmergeable singletons discarded. By aligning reads against IMGT, V, D and J genes, CDR3 length, and insertions or deletions at six rearrangement sites were assigned. Clonotype counts were normalized to sorted cell number within each subset before computing true diversity and Gini coefficients with the tcR R package. The overlap coefficient, calculated on TCRB nucleotide sequences, was used to measure repertoire sharing. As a proxy for the pre-selection repertoire, out-of-frame TCRB sequences from naive cells were analyzed. Entries here come from immuneACCESS through TCRdb and include only in-frame sequences with V and J called. Some clones fail to appear in such tables; in the studies checked, an unresolved V gene covers under half of the shortfall, and the cause of the remainder is unknown. The V and J calls and the clone size are those of that table, but D and trimming were determined from the DNA. Across this sample there are 680,000 or so clones, with 13% seen only once. In total, the top ten clones hold 0.022% of the sample.

The chain links TRBV7-2 with TRBJ1-1, with the D gene not confidently named. The material sequenced was naive CD4+ T cells from blood. The cell subset or site label of this sample denotes: true naive CD4+ T cells. This receptor was identified in a man between 18 and 35 years old with type 1 diabetes. The CDR3 here reads CASSYLGVNTEAFF. The nucleotide sequence reads as follows: TGTGCCAGCAGCTATCTGGGCGTGAACACTGAAGCTTTCTTT.